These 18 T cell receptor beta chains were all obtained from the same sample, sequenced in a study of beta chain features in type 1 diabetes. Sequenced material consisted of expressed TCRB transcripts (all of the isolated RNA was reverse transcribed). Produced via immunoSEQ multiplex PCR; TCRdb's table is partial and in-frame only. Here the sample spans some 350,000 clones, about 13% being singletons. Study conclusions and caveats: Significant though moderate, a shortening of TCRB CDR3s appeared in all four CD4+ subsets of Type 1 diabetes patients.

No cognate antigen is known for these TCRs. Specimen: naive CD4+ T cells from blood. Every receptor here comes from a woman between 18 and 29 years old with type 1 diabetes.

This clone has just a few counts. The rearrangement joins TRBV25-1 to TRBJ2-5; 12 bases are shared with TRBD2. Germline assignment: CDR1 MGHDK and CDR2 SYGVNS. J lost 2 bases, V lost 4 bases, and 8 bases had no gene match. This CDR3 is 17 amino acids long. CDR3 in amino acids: CASSGGLAGPDQETQYF. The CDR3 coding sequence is TGTGCCAGCAGTGGAGGACTAGCGGGGCCCGATCAAGAGACCCAGTACTTC.

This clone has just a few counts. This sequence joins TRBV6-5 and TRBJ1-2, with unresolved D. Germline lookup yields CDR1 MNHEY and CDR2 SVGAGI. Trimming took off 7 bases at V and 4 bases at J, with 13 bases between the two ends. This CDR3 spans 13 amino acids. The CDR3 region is CASTPGDIYGYTF. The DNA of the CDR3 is TGTGCCAGCACCCCCGGTGATATCTATGGCTACACCTTC.

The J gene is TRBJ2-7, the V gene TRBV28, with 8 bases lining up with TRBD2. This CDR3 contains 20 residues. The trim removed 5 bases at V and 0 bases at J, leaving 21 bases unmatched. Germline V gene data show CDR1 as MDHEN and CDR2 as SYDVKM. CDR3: CASSPRGSGMLLPGSYEQYF. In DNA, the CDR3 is TGTGCCAGCAGTCCCCGGGGTAGCGGGATGCTCCTGCCAGGCTCCTACGAGCAGTACTTC.

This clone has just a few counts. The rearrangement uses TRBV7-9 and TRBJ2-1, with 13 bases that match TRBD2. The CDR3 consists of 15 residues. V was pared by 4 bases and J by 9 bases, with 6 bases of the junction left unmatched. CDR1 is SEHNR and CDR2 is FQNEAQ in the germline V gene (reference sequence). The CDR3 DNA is TGTGCCAGCAGCTCCCGGACTAGCGGGAGAATTGAGCAGTTCTTC. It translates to CASSSRTSGRIEQFF. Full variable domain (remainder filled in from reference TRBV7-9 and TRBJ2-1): DTGVSQNPRHKITKRGQNVTFRCDPISEHNRLYWYRQTLGQGPEFLTYFQNEAQLEKSRLLSDRFSAERPKGSFSTLEIQRTEQGDSAMYLCASSSRTSGRIEQFFGPGTRLTVL.

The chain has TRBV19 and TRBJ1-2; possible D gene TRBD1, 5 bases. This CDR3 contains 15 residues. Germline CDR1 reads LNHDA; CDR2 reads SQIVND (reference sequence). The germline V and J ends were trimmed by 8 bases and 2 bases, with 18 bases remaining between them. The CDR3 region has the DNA TGTGCCAGTGTTCGGGCGGGGCGGACGAACTATGGCTACACCTTC. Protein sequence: CASVRAGRTNYGYTF.

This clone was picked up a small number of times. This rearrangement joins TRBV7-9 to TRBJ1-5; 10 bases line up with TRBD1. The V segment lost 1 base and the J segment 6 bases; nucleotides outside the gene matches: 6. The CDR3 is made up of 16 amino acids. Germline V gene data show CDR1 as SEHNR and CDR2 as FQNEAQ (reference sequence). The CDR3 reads CASSLDPGQGSQPQHF. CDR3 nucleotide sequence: TGTGCCAGCAGCTTAGATCCGGGACAGGGGAGTCAGCCCCAGCATTTT.

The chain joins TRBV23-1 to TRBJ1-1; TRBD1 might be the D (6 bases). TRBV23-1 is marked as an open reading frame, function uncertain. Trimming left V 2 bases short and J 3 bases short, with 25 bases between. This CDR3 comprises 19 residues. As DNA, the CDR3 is TGCGCCAGCAGTCAAGCAGCGGTCCAGGGGAGGGAACGGGACACTGAAGCTTTCTTT. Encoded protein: CASSQAAVQGRERDTEAFF.

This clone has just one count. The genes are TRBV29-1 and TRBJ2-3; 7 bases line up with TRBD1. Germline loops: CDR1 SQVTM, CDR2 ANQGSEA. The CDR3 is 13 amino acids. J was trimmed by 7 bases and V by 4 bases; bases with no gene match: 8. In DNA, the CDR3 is TGCAGCGTTGGACAGGGTCTAGCCCATACGCAGTATTTT. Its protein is CSVGQGLAHTQYF.

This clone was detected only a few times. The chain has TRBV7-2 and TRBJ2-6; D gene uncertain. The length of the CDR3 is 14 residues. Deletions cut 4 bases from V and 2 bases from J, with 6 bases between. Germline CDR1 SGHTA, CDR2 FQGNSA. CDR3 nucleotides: TGTGCCAGCAGCTCCCCCGCTGGGGCCAACGTCCTGACTTTC. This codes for CASSSPAGANVLTF.

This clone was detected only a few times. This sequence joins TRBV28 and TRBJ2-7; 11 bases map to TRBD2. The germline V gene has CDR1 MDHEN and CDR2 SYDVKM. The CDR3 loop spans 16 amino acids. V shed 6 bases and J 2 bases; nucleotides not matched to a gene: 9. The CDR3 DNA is TGTGCCAGCAGACCCGGACTAGCGGGCGACACCTACGAGCAGTACTTC. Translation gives CASRPGLAGDTYEQYF.

CDR3 sequence: CASSLGLAPEEEFF. CDR3 sequence (DNA): TGTGCCAGCAGCTTGGGACTAGCGCCCGAAGAGGAGTTCTTC. The chain links TRBV11-3 to TRBJ2-1; TRBD2 matches at 10 bases. Germline assignment: CDR1 SGHNT and CDR2 YENEEA. With 3 bases clipped from V and 14 bases from J, the junction kept 10 bases outside the gene matches. The CDR3 is 14 residues long. The entire variable domain, with the rest obtained from reference TRBV11-3 and TRBJ2-1, is as follows: EAGVVQSPRYKIIEKKQPVAFWCNPISGHNTLYWYLQNLGQGPELLIRYENEEAVDDSQLPKDRFSAERLKGVDSTLKIQPAELGDSAVYLCASSLGLAPEEEFFGPGTRLTVL.

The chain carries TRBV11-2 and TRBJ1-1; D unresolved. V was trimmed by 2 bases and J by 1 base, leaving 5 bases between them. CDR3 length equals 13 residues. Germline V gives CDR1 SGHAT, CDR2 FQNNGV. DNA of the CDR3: TGTGCCAGCAGCTTAATGAGGAACACTGAAGCTTTCTTT. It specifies CASSLMRNTEAFF.

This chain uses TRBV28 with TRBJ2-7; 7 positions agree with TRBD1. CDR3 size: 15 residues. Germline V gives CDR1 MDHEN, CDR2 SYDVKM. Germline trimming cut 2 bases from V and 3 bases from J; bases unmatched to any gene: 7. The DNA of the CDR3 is TGTGCCAGCAGTTTAATAGGGGGCAATATCTACGAGCAGTACTTC. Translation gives CASSLIGGNIYEQYF.

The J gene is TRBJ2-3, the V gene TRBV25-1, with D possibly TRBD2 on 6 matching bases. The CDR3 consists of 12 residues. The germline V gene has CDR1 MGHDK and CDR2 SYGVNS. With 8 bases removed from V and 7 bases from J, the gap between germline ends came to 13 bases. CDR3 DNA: TGTGCCAGCGGCGCTACTAGCTATACGCAGTATTTT. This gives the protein CASGATSYTQYF.

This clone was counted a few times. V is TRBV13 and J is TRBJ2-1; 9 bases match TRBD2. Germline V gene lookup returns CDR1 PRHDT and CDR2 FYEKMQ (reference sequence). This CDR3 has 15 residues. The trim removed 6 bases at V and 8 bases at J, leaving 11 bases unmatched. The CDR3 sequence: CASRLMGGRAYEQFF. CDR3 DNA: TGTGCCAGCAGGTTAATGGGCGGGAGGGCCTATGAGCAGTTCTTC.

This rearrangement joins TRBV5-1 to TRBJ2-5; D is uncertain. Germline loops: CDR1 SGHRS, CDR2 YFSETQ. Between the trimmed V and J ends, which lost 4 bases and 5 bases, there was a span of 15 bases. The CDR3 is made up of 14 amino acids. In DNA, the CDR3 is TGCGCCAGCAGCGCGGCAGTAGCTGGGGAGACCCAGTACTTC. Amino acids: CASSAAVAGETQYF.

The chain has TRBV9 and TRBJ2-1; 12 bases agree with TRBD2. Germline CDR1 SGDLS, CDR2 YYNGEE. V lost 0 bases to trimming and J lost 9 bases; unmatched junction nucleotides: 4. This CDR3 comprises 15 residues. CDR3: CASSVGSSGGVEQFF. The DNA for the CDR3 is TGTGCCAGCAGCGTAGGGTCTAGCGGGGGGGTTGAGCAGTTCTTC.

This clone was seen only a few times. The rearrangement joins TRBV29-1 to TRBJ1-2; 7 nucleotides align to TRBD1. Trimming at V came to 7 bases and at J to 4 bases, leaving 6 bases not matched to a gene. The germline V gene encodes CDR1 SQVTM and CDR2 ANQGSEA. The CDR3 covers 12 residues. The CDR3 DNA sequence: TGCAGCGATCGGACAGGCCCCTATGGCTACACCTTC. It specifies CSDRTGPYGYTF. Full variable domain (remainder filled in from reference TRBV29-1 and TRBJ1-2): SAVISQKPSRDICQRGTSLTIQCQVDSQVTMMFWYRQQPGQSLTLIATANQGSEATYESGFVIDKFPISRPNLTFSTLTVSNMSPEDSSIYLCSDRTGPYGYTFGSGTRLTVV.